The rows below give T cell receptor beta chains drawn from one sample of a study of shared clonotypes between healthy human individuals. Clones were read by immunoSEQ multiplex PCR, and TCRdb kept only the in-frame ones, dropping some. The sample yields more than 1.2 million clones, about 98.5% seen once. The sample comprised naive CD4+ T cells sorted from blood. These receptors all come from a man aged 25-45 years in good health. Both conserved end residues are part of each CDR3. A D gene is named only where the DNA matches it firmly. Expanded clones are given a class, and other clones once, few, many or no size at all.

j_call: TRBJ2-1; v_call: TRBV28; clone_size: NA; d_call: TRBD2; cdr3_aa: CALGGRANGEQFF; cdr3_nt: TGTGCCTTGGGCGGGAGGGCCAACGGTGAGCAGTTCTTC
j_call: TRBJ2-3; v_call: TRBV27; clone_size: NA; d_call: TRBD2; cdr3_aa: CASSTTSGMSVVTQYF; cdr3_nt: TGTGCCAGCAGTACCACTAGCGGGATGTCCGTGGTAACGCAGTATTTT
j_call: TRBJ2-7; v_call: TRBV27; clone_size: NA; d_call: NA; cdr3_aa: CASSLTAQHYEQYF; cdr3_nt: TGTGCCAGCAGTTTGACAGCTCAACACTACGAGCAGTACTTC
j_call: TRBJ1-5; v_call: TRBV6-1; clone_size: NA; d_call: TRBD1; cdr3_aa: CAIRDRGSNQPQHF; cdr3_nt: TGTGCCATCCGGGACAGGGGTAGCAATCAGCCCCAGCATTTT
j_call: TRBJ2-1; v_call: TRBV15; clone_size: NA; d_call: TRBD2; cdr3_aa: CATSRGTSGNSGYNEQFF; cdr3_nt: TGTGCCACCAGCAGAGGGACTAGCGGGAATTCGGGATACAATGAGCAGTTCTTC
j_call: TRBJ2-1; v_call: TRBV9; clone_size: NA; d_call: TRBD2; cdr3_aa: CASSPIAGGAWYNEQFF; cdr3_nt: TGTGCCAGCAGCCCGATAGCGGGAGGGGCTTGGTACAATGAGCAGTTCTTC
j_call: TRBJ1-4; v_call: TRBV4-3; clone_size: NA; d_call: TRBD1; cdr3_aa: CASSRGPGQEAEKLFF; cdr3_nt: TGCGCCAGCAGCCGGGGTCCGGGACAGGAGGCCGAAAAACTGTTTTTT
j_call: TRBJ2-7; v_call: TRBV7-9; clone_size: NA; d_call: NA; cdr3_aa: CASTVGRGPGLPYEQYF; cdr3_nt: TGTGCCAGCACCGTGGGCAGGGGCCCGGGACTACCCTACGAGCAGTACTTC
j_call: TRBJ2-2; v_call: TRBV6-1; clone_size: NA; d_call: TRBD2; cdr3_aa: CASSALAGGPGELFF; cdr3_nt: TGTGCCAGCAGTGCTCTAGCGGGAGGGCCCGGGGAGCTGTTTTTT
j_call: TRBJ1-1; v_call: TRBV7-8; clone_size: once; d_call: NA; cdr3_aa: CASSLDYLGGYTEAFF; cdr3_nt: TGTGCCAGCAGCTTAGACTACCTGGGCGGCTACACTGAAGCTTTCTTT
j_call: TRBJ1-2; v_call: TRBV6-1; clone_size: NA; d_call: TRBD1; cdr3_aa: CASAGGGAYYGYTF; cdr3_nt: TGTGCCAGCGCAGGGGGGGGAGCTTACTATGGCTACACCTTC
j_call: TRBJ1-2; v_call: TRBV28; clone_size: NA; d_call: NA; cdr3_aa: CASSLSRPNYGYTF; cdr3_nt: TGTGCCAGCAGTTTATCACGGCCTAACTATGGCTACACCTTC
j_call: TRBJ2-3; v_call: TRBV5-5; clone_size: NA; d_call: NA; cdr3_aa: CASSLVDVAGDTQYF; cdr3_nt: TGTGCCAGCAGCTTGGTTGATGTTGCTGGAGATACGCAGTATTTT
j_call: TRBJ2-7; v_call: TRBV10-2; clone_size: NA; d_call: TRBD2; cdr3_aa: CASRLAGASYEQYF; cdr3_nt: TGCGCCAGCAGATTAGCGGGAGCGAGCTACGAGCAGTACTTC
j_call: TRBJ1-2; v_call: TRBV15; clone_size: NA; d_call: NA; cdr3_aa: CATSRDWQGGYTF; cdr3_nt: TGTGCCACCAGCAGAGATTGGCAGGGGGGCTACACCTTC
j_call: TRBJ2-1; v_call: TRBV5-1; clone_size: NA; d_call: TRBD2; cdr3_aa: CASSLGLAGHYNEQFF; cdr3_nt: TGCGCCAGCAGCTTGGGACTAGCGGGGCACTACAATGAGCAGTTCTTC
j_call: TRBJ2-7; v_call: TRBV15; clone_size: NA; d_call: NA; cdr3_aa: CATSRDGKVNNEQYF; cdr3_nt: TGTGCCACCAGCAGAGATGGCAAGGTTAATAACGAGCAGTACTTC
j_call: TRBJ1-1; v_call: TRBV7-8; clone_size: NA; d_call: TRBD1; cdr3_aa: CASSLEGQGNTEAFF; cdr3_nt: TGTGCCAGCAGCTTAGAGGGACAGGGGAACACTGAAGCTTTCTTT
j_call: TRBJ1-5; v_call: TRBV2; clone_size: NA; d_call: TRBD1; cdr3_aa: CASNRQGNQPQHF; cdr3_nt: TGTGCCAGCAATAGACAGGGAAATCAGCCCCAGCATTTT
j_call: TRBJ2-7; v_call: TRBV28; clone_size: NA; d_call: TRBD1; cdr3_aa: CASKSPSGGGSEQYF; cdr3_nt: TGTGCCAGCAAATCCCCATCAGGGGGCGGTTCCGAGCAGTACTTC
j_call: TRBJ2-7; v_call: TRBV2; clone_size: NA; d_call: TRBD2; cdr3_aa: CAGRTSISSYEQYF; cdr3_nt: TGTGCCGGCCGGACTAGTATCTCATCCTACGAGCAGTACTTC
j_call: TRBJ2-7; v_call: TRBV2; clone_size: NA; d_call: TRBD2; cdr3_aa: CASSGATSGRAHEQYF; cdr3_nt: TGTGCCAGCAGTGGGGCCACTAGCGGGAGGGCCCACGAGCAGTACTTC
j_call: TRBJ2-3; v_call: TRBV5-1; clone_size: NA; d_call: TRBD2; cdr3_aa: CASSQGLAGGLEYTQYF; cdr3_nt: TGCGCCAGCAGCCAGGGACTAGCGGGAGGACTAGAGTATACGCAGTATTTT
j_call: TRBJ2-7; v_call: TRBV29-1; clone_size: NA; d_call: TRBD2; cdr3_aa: CSVRLAGDSYEQYF; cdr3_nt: TGCAGCGTCCGGTTAGCGGGGGACTCCTACGAGCAGTACTTC
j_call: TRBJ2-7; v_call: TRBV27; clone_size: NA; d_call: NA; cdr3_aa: CASRELVRSSYEQYF; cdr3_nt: TGTGCCAGCAGGGAGTTGGTCAGAAGCTCCTACGAGCAGTACTTC
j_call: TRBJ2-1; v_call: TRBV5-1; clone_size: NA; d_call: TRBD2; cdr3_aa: CASSGTSGNNEQFF; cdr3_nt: TGCGCCAGCAGTGGGACTAGCGGCAACAATGAGCAGTTCTTC
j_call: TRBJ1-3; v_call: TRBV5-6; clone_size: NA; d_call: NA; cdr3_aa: CASSLSQPMYSGNTIYF; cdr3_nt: TGTGCCAGCAGCTTATCCCAGCCCATGTACTCTGGAAACACCATATATTTT
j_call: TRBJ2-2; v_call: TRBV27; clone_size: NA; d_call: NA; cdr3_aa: CASSLSTGELFF; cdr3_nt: TGTGCCAGCAGTTTGTCTACCGGGGAGCTGTTTTTT
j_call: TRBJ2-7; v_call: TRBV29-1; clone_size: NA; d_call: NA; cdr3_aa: CSVGIGRTYEQYF; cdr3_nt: TGCAGCGTTGGTATCGGGAGAACCTACGAGCAGTACTTC
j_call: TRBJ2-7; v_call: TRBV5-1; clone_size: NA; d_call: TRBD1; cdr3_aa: CASSSRDRGFSYEQYF; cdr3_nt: TGCGCCAGCAGTAGCCGGGACAGGGGATTTTCGTACGAGCAGTACTTC
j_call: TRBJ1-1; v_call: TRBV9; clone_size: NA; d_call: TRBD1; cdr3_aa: CASSDGQGRGNTEAFF; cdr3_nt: TGTGCCAGCAGCGACGGACAGGGGCGAGGGAACACTGAAGCTTTCTTT
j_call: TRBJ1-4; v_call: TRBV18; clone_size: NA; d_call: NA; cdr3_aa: CASSPRHTNEKLFF; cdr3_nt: TGTGCCAGCTCACCACGGCATACTAATGAAAAACTGTTTTTT
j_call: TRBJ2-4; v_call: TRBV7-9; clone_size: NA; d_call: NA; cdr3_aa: CASSLAGGTQNIQYF; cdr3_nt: TGTGCCAGCAGCTTAGCAGGTGGGACTCAAAACATTCAGTACTTC
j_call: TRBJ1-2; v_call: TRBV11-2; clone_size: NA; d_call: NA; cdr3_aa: CASSLESAYYGYTF; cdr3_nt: TGTGCCAGCAGCTTAGAGTCGGCTTACTATGGCTACACCTTC
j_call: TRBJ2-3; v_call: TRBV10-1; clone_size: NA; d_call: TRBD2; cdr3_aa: CASSPGLAFTDTQYF; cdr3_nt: TGCGCCAGCAGCCCGGGACTAGCGTTTACAGATACGCAGTATTTT
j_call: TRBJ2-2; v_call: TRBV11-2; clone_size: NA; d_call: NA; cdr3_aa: CASSPLRGNTGELFF; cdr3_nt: TGTGCCAGCAGCCCACTGCGGGGAAACACCGGGGAGCTGTTTTTT
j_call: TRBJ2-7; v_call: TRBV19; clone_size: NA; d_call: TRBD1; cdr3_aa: CASSVTGDSYEQYF; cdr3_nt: TGTGCCAGTAGTGTAACAGGGGACTCCTACGAGCAGTACTTC
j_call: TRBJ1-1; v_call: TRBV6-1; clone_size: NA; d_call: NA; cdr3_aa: CASGEALNTEAFF; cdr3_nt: TGTGCCAGCGGAGAAGCTTTGAACACTGAAGCTTTCTTT
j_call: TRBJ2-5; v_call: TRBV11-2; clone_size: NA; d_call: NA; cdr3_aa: CASSLNSLWETQYF; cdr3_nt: TGTGCCAGCAGCTTAAACAGCCTGTGGGAGACCCAGTACTTC
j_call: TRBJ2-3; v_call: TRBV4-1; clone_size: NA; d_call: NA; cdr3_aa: CASSQAIGDSYTDTQYF; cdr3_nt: TGCGCCAGCAGCCAAGCAATCGGCGACTCCTACACAGATACGCAGTATTTT
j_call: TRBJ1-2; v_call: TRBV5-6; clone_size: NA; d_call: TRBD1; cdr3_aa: CASSVAGTASGYTF; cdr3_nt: TGTGCCAGCAGCGTTGCCGGGACAGCCTCGGGCTACACCTTC
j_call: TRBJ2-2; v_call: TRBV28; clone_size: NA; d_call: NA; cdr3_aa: CASSLLGRTNTGELFF; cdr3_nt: TGTGCCAGCAGTTTATTAGGGAGAACGAACACCGGGGAGCTGTTTTTT
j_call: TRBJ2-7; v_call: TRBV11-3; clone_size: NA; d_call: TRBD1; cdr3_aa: CAVPQDRGLNEQYF; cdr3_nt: TGTGCCGTTCCCCAGGACAGGGGCCTCAACGAGCAGTACTTC
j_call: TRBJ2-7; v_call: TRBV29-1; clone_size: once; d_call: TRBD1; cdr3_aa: CSALRTGGPSEYF; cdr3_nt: TGCAGCGCATTGAGGACAGGGGGCCCTTCGGAGTACTTC
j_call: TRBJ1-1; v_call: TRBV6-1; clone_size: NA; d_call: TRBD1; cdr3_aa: CATSIDRGNTEAFF; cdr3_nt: TGTGCCACCTCGATCGACAGGGGGAACACTGAAGCTTTCTTT
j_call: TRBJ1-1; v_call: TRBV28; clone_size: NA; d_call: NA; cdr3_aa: CASSLGGTLEAFF; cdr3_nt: TGTGCCAGCAGTTTAGGGGGGACTTTAGAAGCTTTCTTT
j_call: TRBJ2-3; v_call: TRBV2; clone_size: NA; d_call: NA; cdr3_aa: CASSETLVTDTQYF; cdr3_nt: TGTGCCAGCAGTGAAACACTTGTGACAGATACGCAGTATTTT
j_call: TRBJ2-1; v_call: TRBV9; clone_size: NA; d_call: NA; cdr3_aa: CASSAKGSGRGPYNEQFF; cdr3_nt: TGTGCCAGCAGCGCTAAAGGTTCCGGAAGGGGCCCCTACAATGAGCAGTTCTTC
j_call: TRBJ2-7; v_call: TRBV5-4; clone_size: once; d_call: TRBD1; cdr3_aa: CASSPPGTAYEQYF; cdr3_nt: TGTGCCAGCAGCCCGCCAGGGACAGCCTACGAGCAGTACTTC
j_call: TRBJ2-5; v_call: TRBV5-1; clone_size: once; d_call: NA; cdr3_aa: CASSLVTGSRETQYF; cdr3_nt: TGCGCCAGCAGCTTGGTTACAGGTTCGCGAGAGACCCAGTACTTC
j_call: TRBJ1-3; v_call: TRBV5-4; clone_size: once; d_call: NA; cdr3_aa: CASSFPPGASGNTIYF; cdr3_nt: TGTGCCAGCAGCTTTCCCCCGGGGGCGTCTGGAAACACCATATATTTT
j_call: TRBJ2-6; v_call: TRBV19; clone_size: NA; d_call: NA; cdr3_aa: CASSIYGSGANVLTF; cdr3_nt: TGTGCCAGTAGTATATACGGTTCTGGGGCCAACGTCCTGACTTTC
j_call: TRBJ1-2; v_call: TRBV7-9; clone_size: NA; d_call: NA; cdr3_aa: CASSLVIADDYGYTF; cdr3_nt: TGTGCCAGCAGCTTAGTGATTGCGGACGACTATGGCTACACCTTC
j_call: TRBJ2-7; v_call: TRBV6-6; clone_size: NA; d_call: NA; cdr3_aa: CASSLVGKVNEQYF; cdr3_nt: TGTGCCAGCAGTTTGGTAGGGAAGGTCAACGAGCAGTACTTC
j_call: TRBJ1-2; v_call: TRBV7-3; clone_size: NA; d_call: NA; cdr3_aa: CASSLGGGYGYTF; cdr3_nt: TGTGCCAGCAGCTTAGGGGGAGGCTATGGCTACACCTTC
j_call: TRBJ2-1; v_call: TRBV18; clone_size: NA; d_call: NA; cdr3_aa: CASSPPSLRINEQFF; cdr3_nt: TGTGCCAGCTCACCACCCAGTTTACGCATTAATGAGCAGTTCTTC
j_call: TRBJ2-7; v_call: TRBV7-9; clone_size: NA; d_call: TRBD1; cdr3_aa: CASSGDSYEQYF; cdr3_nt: TGTGCCAGCAGCGGGGACAGCTACGAGCAGTACTTC
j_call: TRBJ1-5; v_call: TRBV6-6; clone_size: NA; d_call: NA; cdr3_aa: CASSSQGNGNQPQHF; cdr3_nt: TGTGCCAGCAGTTCACAGGGTAACGGCAATCAGCCCCAGCATTTT
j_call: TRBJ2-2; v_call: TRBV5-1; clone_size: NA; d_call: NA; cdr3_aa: CASSLDSSGSGELFF; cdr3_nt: TGCGCCAGCAGCTTGGACTCTAGTGGCTCCGGGGAGCTGTTTTTT
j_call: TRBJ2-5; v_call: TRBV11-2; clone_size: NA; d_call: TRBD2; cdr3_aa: CASIHPGREGQETQYF; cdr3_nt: TGTGCCAGCATCCACCCTGGGCGGGAGGGGCAAGAGACCCAGTACTTC